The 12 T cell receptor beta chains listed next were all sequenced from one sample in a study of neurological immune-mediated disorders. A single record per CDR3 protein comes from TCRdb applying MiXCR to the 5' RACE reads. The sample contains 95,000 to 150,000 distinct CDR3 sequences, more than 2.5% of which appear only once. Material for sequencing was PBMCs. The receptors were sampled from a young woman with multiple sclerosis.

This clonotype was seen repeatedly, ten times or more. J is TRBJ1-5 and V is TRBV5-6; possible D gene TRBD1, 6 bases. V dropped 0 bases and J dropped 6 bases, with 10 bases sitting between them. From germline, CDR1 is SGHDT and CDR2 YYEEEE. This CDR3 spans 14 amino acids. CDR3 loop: CASSLGPGAQPQHF. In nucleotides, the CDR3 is TGTGCCAGCAGCTTGGGTCCAGGGGCTCAGCCCCAGCATTTT.

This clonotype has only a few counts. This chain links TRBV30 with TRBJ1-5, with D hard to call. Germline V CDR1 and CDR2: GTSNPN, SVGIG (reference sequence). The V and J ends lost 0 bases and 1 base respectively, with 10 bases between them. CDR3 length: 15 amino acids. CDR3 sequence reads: CAWSVLKDSNQPQHF. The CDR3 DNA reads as TGTGCCTGGAGTGTACTTAAAGACAGCAATCAGCCCCAGCATTTT.

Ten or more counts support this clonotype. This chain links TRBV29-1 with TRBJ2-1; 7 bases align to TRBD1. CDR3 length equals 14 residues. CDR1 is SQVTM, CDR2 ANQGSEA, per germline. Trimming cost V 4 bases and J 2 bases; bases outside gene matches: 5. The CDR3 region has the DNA TGCAGCGTTGGGGGACAGCTAACCTACAATGAGCAGTTCTTC. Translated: CSVGGQLTYNEQFF.

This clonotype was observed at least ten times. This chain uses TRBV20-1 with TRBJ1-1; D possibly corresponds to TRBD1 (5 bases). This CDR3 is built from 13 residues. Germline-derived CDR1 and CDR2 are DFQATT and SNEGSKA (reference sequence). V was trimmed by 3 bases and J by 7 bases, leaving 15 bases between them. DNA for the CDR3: TGCAGTGCTAGGAGACAGACGTACAGTGAAGCTTTCTTT. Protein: CSARRQTYSEAFF.

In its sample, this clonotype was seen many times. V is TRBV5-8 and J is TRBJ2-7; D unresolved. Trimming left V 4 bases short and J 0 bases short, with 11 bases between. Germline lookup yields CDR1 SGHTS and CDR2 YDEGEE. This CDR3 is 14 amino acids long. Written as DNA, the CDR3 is TGTGCCAGCAGCGGCGCAGTAAGCTCCTACGAGCAGTACTTC. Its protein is CASSGAVSSYEQYF.

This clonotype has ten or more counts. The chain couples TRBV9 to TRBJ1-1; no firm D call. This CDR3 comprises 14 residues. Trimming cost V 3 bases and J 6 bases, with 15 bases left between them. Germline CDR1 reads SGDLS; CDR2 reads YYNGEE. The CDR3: CASSGPHNGAEAFF. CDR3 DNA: TGTGCCAGCAGCGGTCCTCACAACGGTGCTGAAGCTTTCTTT.

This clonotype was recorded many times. The CDR3 nucleotides read TGCAGCGTTGAGGGGATGAGTCCTTCCTACAATGAGCAGTTCTTC. It yields the protein CSVEGMSPSYNEQFF. J is TRBJ2-1 and V is TRBV29-1; D gene uncertain. The CDR3 loop spans 15 amino acids. Trimming took off 3 bases at V and 1 base at J, with 13 bases between the two ends. The V gene's germline CDR1 is SQVTM and CDR2 ANQGSEA.

The CDR3 spells CASSRGTKNTGELFF. In DNA, the CDR3 is TGTGCCAGCAGTCGCGGGACAAAAAACACCGGGGAGCTGTTTTTT. The rearrangement links TRBV25-1 to TRBJ2-2; the D gene could be TRBD1 or TRBD2 (6 bases each). From germline, CDR1 is MGHDK and CDR2 SYGVNS. The CDR3 has 15 amino acids. V shed 5 bases and J shed 2 bases, with 12 bases lying between them.

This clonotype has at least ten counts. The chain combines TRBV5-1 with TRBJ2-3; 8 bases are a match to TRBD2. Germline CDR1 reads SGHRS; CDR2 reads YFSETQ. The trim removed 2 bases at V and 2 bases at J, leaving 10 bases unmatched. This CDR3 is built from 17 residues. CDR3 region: CASSFSWKAGDTDTQYF. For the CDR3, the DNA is TGCGCCAGCAGCTTCAGTTGGAAAGCGGGGGACACAGATACGCAGTATTTT.

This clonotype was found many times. CDR3 region: CASSLAGQGALNQPQHF. The CDR3 DNA is TGTGCCAGCAGCTTGGCCGGACAGGGGGCCCTCAATCAGCCCCAGCATTTT. This chain joins TRBV5-5 and TRBJ1-5, with 11 bases aligning to TRBD1. CDR3 length equals 17 residues. From germline, CDR1 is SGHKS and CDR2 YYEKEE (reference sequence). V lost 0 bases and J lost 3; bases outside the gene matches: 5.

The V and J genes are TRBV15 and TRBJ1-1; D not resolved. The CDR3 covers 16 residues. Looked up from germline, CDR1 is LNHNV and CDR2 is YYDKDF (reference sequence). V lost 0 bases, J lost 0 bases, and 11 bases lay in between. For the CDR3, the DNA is TGTGCCACCAGCAGAGATCTGGAGATTATGAACACTGAAGCTTTCTTT. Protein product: CATSRDLEIMNTEAFF. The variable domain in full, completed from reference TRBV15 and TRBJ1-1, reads DAMVIQNPRYQVTQFGKPVTLSCSQTLNHNVMYWYQQKSSQAPKLLFHYYDKDFNNEADTPDNFQSRRPNTSFCFLDIRSPGLGDTAMYLCATSRDLEIMNTEAFFGQGTRLTVV.

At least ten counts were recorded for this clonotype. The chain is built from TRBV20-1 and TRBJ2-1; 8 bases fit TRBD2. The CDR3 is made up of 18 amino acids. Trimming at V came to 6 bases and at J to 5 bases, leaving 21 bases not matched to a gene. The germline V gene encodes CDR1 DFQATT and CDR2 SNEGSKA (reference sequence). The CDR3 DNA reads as TGCAGTGCGACGTCGGGGGGTAGCGGGGACCTTTGGGACAATGAGCAGTTCTTC. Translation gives CSATSGGSGDLWDNEQFF.